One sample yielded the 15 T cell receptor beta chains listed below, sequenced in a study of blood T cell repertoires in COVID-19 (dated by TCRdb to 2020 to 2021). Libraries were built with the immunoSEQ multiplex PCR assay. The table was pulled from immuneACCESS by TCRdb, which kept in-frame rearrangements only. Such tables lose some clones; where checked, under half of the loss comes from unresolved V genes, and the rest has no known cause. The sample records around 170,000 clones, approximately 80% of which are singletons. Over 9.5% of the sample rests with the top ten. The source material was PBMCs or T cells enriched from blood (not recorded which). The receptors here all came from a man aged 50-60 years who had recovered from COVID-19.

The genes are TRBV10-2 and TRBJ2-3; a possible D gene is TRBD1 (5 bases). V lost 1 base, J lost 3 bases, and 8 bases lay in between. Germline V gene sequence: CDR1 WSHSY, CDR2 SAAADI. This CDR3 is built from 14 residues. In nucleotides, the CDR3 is TGCGCCAGCAGTGAGTTTCCAGGGACAGATACGCAGTATTTT. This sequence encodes CASSEFPGTDTQYF.

CDR3 nucleotides: TGTGCCAGTAGTATGAGGGCAGGGGCAGCGGACACTGAAGCTTTCTTT. It is translated as CASSMRAGAADTEAFF. This sequence joins TRBV19 and TRBJ1-1; weak D call: TRBD1 (6 bases). The germline V and J ends were trimmed by 3 bases and 3 bases, with 17 bases remaining between them. This CDR3 is 16 amino acids long. From germline, CDR1 is LNHDA and CDR2 SQIVND (reference sequence).

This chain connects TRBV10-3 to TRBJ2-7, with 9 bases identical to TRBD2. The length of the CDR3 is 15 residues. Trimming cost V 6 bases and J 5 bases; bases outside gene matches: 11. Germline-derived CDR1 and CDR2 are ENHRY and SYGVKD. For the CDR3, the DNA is TGTGCCATCAGGCCGGGACTAGCTAATCGGGACGAGCAGTACTTC. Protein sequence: CAIRPGLANRDEQYF.

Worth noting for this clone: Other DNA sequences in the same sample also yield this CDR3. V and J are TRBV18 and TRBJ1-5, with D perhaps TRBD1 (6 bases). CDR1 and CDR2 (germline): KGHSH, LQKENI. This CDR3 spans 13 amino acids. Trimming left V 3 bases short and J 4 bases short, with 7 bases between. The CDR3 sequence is CASSPGQNQPQHF. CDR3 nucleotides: TGTGCCAGCTCACCGGGACAAAATCAGCCCCAGCATTTT.

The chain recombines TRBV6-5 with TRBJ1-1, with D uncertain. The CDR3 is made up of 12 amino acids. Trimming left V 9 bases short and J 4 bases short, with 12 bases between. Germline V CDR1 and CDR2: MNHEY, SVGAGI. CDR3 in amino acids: CASFEGGTEAFF. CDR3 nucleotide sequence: TGTGCCAGTTTCGAGGGAGGCACTGAAGCTTTCTTT.

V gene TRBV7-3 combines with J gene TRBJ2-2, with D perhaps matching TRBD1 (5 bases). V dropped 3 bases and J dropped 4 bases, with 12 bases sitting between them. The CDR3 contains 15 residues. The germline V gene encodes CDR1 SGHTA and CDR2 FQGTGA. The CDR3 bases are TGTGCCAGCAGCTTGGGGCAGGGTAGCACCGGGGAGCTGTTTTTT. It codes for CASSLGQGSTGELFF.

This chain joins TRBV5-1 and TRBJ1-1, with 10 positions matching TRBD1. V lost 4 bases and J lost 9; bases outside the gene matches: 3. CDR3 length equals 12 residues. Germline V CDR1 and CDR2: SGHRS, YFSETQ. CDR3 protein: CASSPDRGKAFF. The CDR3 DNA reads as TGCGCCAGCAGCCCGGACAGGGGGAAAGCTTTCTTT.

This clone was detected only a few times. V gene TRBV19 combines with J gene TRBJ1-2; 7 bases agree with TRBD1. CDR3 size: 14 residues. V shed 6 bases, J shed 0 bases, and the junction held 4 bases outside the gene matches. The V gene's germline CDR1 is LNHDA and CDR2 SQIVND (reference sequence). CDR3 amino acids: CASSLQGTNYGYTF. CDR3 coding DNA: TGTGCCAGTAGCCTACAGGGGACTAACTATGGCTACACCTTC.

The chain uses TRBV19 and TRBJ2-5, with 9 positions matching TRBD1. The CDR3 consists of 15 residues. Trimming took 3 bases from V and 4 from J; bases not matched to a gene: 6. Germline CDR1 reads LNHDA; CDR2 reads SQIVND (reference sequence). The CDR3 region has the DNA TGTGCCAGTAGTATCAGTGGGACAGGGCGAGAGACCCAGTACTTC. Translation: CASSISGTGRETQYF.

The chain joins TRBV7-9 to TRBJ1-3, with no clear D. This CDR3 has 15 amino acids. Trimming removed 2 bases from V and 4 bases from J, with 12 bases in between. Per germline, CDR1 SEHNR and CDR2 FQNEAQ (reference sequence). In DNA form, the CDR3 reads TGTGCCAGCAGCTTAAGCGGGGTTGGAGGAAACACCATATATTTT. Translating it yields CASSLSGVGGNTIYF.

CDR3 residues: CASSQEWRIYEQYF. CDR3 coding DNA: TGTGCCAGCAGCCAAGAATGGCGGATCTACGAGCAGTACTTC. The chain couples TRBV4-2 to TRBJ2-7; no clear D gene. Looked up from germline, CDR1 is LGHNA and CDR2 is YNFKEQ. This CDR3 region has 14 residues. Trimming stripped 0 bases from V and 3 bases from J, with 9 bases between.

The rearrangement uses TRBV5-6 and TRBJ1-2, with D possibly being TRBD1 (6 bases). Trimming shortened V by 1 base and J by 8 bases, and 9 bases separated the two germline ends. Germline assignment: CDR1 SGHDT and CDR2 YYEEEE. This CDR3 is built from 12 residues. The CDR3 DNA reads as TGTGCCAGCAGCTTGTCTGGGGGCGGCTACACCTTC. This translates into CASSLSGGGYTF.

CDR3 loop: CASSFGGVGKLFF. The CDR3 DNA follows: TGTGCCAGCAGTTTCGGGGGAGTAGGAAAACTGTTTTTT. The chain links TRBV12-3 or TRBV12-4 to TRBJ1-4, with a weak D call TRBD1 (5 bases). This CDR3 has 13 amino acids. V gave up 3 bases and J gave up 10 bases, with 12 bases separating them.

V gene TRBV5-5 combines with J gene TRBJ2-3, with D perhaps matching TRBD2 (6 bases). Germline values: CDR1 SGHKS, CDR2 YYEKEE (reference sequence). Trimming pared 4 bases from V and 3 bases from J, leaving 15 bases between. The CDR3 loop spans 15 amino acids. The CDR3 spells CASSRPGGVTDTQYF. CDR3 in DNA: TGTGCCAGCAGCCGTCCCGGCGGGGTGACAGATACGCAGTATTTT. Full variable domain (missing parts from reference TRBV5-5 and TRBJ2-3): DAGVTQSPTHLIKTRGQQVTLRCSPISGHKSVSWYQQVLGQGPQFIFQYYEKEERGRGNFPDRFSARQFPNYSSELNVNALLLGDSALYLCASSRPGGVTDTQYFGPGTRLTVL.

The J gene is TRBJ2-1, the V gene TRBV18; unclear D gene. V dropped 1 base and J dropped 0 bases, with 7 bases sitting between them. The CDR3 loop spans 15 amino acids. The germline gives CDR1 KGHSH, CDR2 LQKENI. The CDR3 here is CASSPLPSSYNEQFF. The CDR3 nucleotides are TGTGCCAGCTCACCACTCCCTAGCTCCTACAATGAGCAGTTCTTC.